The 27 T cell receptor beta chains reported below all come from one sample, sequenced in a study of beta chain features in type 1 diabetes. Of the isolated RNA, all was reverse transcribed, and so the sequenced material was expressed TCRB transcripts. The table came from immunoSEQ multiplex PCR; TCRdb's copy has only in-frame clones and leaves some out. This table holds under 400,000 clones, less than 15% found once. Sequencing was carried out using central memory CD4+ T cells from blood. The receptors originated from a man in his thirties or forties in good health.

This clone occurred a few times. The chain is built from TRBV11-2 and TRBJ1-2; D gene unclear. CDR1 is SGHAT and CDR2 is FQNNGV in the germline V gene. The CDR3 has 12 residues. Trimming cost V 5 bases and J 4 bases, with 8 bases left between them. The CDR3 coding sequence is TGTGCCAGCAGCGCAGAGGCCTATGGCTACACCTTC. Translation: CASSAEAYGYTF.

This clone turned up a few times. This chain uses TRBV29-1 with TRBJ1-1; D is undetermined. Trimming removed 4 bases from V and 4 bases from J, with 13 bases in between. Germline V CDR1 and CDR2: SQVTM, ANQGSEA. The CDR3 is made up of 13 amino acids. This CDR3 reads CSVGRDVGTEAFF. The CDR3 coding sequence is TGCAGCGTTGGGAGGGATGTGGGCACTGAAGCTTTCTTT.

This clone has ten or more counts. The CDR3 coding sequence is TGCGCCAGCAGCCCGCGCACAGGAGCCGGGGAGCTGTTTTTT. Its translation is CASSPRTGAGELFF. This chain joins TRBV4-3 and TRBJ2-2, with D tentatively TRBD1 (5 bases). The CDR3 has 14 residues. V lost 4 bases to trimming and J lost 6 bases, with 12 bases between them. Germline V gene data show CDR1 as LGHNA and CDR2 as YSLEER.

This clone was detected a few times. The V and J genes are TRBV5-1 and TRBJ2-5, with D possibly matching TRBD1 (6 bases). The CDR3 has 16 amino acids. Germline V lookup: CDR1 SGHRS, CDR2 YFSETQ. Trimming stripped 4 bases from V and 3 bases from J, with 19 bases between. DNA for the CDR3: TGCGCCAGCAGCCCCAAGACAGGCCCCGGGGAAGAGACCCAGTACTTC. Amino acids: CASSPKTGPGEETQYF. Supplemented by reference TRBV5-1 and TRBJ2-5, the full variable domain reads KAGVTQTPRYLIKTRGQQVTLSCSPISGHRSVSWYQQTPGQGLQFLFEYFSETQRNKGNFPGRFSGRQFSNSRSEMNVSTLELGDSALYLCASSPKTGPGEETQYFGPGTRLLVL.

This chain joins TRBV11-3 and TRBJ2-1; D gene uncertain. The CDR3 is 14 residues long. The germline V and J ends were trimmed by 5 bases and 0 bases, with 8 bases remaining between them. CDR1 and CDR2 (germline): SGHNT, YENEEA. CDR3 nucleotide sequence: TGTGCCAGCAGCCGCTGGAGCTCCTACAATGAGCAGTTCTTC. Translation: CASSRWSSYNEQFF.

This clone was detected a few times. The CDR3 DNA sequence: TGTGCCAGCAGCTTAGTGGGGCAGGGGGCGATTGGAGATACGCAGTATTTT. Amino acid sequence: CASSLVGQGAIGDTQYF. The chain employs TRBV7-2 and TRBJ2-3; TRBD1 matches 8 bases. The CDR3 covers 17 residues. With 1 base clipped from V and 5 bases from J, the junction kept 11 bases outside the gene matches. Germline V CDR1 and CDR2: SGHTA, FQGNSA.

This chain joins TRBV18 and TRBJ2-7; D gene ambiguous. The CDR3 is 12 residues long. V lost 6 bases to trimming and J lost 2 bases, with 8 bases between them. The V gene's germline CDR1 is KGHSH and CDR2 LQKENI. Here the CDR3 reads CASSDSPYEQYF. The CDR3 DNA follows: TGTGCCAGCTCGGATTCTCCCTACGAGCAGTACTTC. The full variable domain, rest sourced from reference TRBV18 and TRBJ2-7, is NAGVMQNPRHLVRRRGQEARLRCSPMKGHSHVYWYRQLPEEGLKFMVYLQKENIIDESGMPKERFSAEFPKEGPSILRIQQVVRGDSAAYFCASSDSPYEQYFGPGTRLTVT.

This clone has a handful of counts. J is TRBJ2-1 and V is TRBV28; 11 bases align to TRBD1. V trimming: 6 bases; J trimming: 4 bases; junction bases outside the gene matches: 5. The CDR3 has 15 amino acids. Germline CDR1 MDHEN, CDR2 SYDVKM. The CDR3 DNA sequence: TGTGCCAGCAGCCGGACAGGGGGCGGTTACAATGAGCAGTTCTTC. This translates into CASSRTGGGYNEQFF.

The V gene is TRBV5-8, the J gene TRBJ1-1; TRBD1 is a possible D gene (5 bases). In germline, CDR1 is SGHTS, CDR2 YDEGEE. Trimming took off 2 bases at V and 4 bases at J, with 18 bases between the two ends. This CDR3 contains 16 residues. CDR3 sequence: CASSLSLRGTGTEAFF. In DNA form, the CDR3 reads TGTGCCAGCAGCTTATCTCTCCGGGGAACAGGCACTGAAGCTTTCTTT.

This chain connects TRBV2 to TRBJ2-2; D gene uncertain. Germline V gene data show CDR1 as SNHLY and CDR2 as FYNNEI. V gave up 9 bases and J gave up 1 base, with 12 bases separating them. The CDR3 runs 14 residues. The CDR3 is CASRPAVNTGELFF. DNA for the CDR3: TGTGCCAGTAGGCCCGCGGTGAACACCGGGGAGCTGTTTTTT.

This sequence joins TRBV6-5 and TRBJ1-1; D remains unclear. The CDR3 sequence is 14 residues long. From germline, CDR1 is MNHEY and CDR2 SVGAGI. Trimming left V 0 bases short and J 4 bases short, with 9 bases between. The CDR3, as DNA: TGTGCCAGCAGTTACTCGGGTGGCGGCACTGAAGCTTTCTTT. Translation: CASSYSGGGTEAFF.

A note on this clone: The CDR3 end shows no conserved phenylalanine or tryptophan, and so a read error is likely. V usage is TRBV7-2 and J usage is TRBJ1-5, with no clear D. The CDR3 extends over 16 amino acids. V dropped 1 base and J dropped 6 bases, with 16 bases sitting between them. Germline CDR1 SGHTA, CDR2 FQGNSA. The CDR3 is CASSLEVVGVAQPQHL. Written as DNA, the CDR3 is TGTGCCAGCAGCTTAGAAGTGGTCGGGGTCGCTCAGCCCCAGCATCTT.

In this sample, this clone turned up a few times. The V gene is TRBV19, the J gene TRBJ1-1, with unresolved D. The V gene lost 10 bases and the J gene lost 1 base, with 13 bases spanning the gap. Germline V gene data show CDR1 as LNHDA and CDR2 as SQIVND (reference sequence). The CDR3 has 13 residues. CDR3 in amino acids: CATAVSRNTEAFF. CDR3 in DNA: TGTGCCACCGCGGTTTCCCGGAACACTGAAGCTTTCTTT.

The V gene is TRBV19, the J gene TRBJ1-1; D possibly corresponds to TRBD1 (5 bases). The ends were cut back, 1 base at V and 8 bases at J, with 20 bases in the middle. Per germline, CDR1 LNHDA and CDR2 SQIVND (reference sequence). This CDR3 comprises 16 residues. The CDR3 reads CASSIAARTSLSEAFF. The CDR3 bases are TGTGCCAGTAGTATAGCCGCCCGGACATCCTTATCCGAAGCTTTCTTT. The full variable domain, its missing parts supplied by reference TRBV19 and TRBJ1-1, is DGGITQSPKYLFRKEGQNVTLSCEQNLNHDAMYWYRQDPGQGLRLIYYSQIVNDFQKGDIAEGYSVSREKKESFPLTVTSAQKNPTAFYLCASSIAARTSLSEAFFGQGTRLTVV.

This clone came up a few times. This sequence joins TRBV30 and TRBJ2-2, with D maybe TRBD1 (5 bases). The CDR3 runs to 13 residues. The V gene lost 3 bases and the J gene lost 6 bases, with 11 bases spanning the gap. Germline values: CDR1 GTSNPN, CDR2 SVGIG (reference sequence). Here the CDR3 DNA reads TGTGCCTGGAGCCACTGGGGCCCCGGGGAGCTGTTTTTT. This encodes CAWSHWGPGELFF. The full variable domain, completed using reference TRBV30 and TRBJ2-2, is SQTIHQWPATLVQPVGSPLSLECTVEGTSNPNLYWYRQAAGRGLQLLFYSVGIGQISSEVPQNLSASRPQDRQFILSSKKLLLSDSGFYLCAWSHWGPGELFFGEGSRLTVL.

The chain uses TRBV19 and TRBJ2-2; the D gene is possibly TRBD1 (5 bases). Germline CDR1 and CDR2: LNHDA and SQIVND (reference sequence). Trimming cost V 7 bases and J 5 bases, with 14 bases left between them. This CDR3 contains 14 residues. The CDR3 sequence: CASKAGKNTGELFF. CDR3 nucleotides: TGTGCCAGTAAGGCAGGGAAGAATACCGGGGAGCTGTTTTTT. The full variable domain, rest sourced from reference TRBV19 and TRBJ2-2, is DGGITQSPKYLFRKEGQNVTLSCEQNLNHDAMYWYRQDPGQGLRLIYYSQIVNDFQKGDIAEGYSVSREKKESFPLTVTSAQKNPTAFYLCASKAGKNTGELFFGEGSRLTVL.

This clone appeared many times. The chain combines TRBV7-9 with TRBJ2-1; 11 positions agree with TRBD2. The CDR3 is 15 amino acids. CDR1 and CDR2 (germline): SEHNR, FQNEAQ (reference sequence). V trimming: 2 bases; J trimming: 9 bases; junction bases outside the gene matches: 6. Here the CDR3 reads CASSLLETSGAEQFF. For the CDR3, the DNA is TGTGCCAGCAGCTTACTCGAGACTAGCGGGGCTGAGCAGTTCTTC.

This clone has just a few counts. The CDR3 DNA follows: TGTGCCAGCAGTGAAGAGTACACCGGGGAGCTGTTTTTT. Its translation is CASSEEYTGELFF. The chain joins TRBV2 to TRBJ2-2; D is unclear. The germline V and J ends were trimmed by 1 base and 3 bases, with 3 bases remaining between them. This CDR3 has 13 residues. Germline-derived CDR1 and CDR2 are SNHLY and FYNNEI.

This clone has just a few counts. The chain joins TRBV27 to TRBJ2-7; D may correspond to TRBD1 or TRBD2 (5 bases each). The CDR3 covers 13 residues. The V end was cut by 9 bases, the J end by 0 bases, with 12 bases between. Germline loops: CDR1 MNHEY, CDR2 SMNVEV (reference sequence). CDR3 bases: TGTGCCAGTAGAGGGGCCTACTCCTACGAGCAGTACGTC. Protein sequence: CASRGAYSYEQYV.

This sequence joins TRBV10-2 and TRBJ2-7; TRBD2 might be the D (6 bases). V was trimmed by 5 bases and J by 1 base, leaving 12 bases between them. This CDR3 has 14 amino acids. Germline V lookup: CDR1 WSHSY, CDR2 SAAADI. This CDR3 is CASSSGEWSYEQYV. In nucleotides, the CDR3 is TGCGCCAGCAGTTCGGGAGAATGGTCCTACGAGCAGTACGTC.

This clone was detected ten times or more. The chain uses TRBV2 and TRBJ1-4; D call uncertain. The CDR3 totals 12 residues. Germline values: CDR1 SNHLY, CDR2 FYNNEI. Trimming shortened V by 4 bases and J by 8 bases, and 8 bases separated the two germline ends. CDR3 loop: CASSGGKEKLFF. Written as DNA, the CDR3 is TGTGCCAGCAGTGGCGGCAAGGAAAAACTGTTTTTT. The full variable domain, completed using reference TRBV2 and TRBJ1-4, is EPEVTQTPSHQVTQMGQEVILRCVPISNHLYFYWYRQILGQKVEFLVSFYNNEISEKSEIFDDQFSVERPDGSNFTLKIRSTKLEDSAMYFCASSGGKEKLFFGSGTQLSVL.

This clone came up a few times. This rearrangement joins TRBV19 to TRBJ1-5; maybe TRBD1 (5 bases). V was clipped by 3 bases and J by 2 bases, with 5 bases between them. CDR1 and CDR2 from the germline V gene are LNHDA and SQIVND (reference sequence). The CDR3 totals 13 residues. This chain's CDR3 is CASSMGGNQPQHF. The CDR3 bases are TGTGCCAGTAGTATGGGGGGCAATCAGCCCCAGCATTTT.

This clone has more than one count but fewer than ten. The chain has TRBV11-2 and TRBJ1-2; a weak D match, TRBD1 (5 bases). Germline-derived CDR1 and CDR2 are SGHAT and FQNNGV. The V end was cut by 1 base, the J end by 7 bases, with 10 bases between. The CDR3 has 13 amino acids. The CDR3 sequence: CASSLVGAGGYTF. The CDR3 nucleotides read TGTGCCAGCAGCTTAGTTGGGGCCGGTGGCTACACCTTC.

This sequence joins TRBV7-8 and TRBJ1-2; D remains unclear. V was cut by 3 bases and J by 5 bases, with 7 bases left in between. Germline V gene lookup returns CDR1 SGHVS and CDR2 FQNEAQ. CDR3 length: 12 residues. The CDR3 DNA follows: TGTGCCAGCAGCTTTAGAGAGTATGGCTACACCTTC. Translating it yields CASSFREYGYTF.

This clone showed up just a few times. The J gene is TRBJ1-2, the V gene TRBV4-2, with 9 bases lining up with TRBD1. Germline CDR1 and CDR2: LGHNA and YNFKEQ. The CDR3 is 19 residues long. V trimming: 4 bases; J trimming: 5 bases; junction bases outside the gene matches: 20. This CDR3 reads CASSPLFRTGEGFGYGYTF. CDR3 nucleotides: TGTGCCAGCAGCCCTCTCTTCCGGACAGGGGAGGGGTTCGGGTATGGCTACACCTTC.

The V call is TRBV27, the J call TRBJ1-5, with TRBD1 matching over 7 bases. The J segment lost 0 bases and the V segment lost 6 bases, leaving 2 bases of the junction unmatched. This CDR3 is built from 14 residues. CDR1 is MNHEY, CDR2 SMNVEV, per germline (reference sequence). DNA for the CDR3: TGTGCCAGCAGACGGACAGGTAGCAATCAGCCCCAGCATTTT. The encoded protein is CASRRTGSNQPQHF.

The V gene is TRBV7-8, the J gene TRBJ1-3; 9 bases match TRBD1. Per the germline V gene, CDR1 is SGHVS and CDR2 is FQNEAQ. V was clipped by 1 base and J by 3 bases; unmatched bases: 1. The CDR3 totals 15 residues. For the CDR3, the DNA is TGTGCCAGCAGCTTAGAGGACAGGGGTGGAAACACCATATATTTT. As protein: CASSLEDRGGNTIYF.